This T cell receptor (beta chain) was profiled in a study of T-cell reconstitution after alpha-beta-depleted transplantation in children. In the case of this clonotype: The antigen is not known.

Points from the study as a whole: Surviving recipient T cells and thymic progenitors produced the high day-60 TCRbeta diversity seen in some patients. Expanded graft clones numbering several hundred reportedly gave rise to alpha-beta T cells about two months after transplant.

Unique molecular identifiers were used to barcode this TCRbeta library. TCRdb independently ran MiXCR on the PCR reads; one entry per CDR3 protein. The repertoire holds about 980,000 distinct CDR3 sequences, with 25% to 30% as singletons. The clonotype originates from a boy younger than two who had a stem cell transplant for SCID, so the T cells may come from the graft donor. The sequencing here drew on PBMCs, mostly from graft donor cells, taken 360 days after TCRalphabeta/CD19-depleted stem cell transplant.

This CDR3 reads CASSPTWGGWGGEQYF. CDR3 DNA: TGTGCCAGCAGCCCTACCTGGGGGGGCTGGGGGGGCGAGCAGTACTTC. This chain connects TRBV7-2 to TRBJ2-7, with a weak D call TRBD2 (7 bases). Germline V gives CDR1 SGHTA, CDR2 FQGNSA. V lost 5 bases and J 6 bases, leaving 23 bases between the germline ends. The CDR3 is 16 residues long.